This entry is about one T cell receptor (beta chain). Its matching antigen is unknown. The entry originates in a study of T cells in localized non-small cell lung cancer. Study observations and caveats: The study sequenced only one region of the tumor. As a result, intratumor heterogeneity could not be excluded and remains possible. Among the top 100 tumor clones, a median 57 appeared in adjacent lung.

The protocol was immunoSEQ multiplex PCR, while the TCRdb copy is restricted to in-frame clones and leaves out a portion. Here the sample spans about 2,700 clones, roughly 29% being singletons. The CDR3 is 14 residues long. Trimming took 6 bases from V and 0 from J, leaving 12 bases between them. Germline CDR1 reads MNHGY; CDR2 reads SAAAGT. Source: lung tumor tissue, taken before any cancer treatment. The V and J genes are TRBV6-8 and TRBJ2-7; D perhaps matches TRBD2 (5 bases). The origin of this receptor is a woman between 35 and 70 years old with stage III lung adenocarcinoma. CDR3: CASRLTMSSYEQYF. In DNA form, the CDR3 reads TGTGCCAGCAGATTGACTATGAGCTCCTACGAGCAGTACTTC.